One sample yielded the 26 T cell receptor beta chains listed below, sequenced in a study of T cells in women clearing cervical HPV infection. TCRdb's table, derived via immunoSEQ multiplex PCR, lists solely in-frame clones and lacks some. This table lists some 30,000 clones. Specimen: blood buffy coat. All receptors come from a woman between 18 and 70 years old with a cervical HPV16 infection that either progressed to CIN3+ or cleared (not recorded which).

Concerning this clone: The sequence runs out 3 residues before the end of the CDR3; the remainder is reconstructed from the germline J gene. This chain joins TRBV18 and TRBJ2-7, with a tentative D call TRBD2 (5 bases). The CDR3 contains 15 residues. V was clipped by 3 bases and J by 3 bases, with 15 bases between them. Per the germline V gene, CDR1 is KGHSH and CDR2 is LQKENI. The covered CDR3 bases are TGTGCCAGCTCACCCCAAGGCGGAGGAGACTACGAG. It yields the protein CASSPQGGGDYE. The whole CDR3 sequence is CASSPQGGGDYEQYF.

CDR3 DNA (partial): TGTGCCAGCAGCTTATCAGACAGGCGGGAGACC. This gives the protein CASSLSDRRET. The full-length CDR3 reads as CASSLSDRRETQYF. V and J are TRBV5-4 and TRBJ2-5, with D possibly being TRBD1 (6 bases). The read ends 3 residues shy of where the CDR3 ends; the end is completed using the germline J gene. This CDR3 comprises 14 residues. Germline CDR1 and CDR2: SGHNT and YYREEE (reference sequence). V was clipped by 2 bases and J by 5 bases, with 13 bases between them.

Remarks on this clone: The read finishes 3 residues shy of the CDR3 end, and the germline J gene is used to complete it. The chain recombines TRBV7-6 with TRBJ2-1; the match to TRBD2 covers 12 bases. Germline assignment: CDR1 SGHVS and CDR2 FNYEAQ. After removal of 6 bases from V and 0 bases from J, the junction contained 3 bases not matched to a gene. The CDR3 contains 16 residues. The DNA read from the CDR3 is TGTGCCAGCAGACCACTAGCGGGGGGCTCCTACAATGAG. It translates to CASRPLAGGSYNE. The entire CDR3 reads CASRPLAGGSYNEQFF.

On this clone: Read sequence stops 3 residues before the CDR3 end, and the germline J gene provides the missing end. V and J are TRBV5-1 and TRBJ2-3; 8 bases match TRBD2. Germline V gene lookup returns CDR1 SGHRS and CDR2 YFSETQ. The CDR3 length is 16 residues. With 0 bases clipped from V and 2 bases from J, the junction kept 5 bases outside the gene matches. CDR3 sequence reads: CASSLDGGDITDTQYF. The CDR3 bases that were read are TGCGCCAGCAGCTTGGACGGGGGGGATATCACAGATACG.

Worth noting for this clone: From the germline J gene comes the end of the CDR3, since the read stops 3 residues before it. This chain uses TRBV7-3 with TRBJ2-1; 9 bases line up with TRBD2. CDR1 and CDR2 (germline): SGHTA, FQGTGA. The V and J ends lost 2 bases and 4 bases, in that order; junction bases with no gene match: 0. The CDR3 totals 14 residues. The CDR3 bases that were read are TGTGCCAGCAGCTTAGCGGGGGGGTACAATGAG. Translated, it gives CASSLAGGYNE. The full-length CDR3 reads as CASSLAGGYNEQFF.

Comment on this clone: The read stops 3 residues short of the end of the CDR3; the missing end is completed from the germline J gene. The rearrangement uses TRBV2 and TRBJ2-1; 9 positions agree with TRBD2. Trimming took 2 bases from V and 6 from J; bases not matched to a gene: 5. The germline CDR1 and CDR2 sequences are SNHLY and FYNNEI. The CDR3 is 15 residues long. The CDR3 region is CASSEFAGGLNEQFF. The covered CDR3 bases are TGTGCCAGCAGTGAATTTGCGGGGGGGCTCAATGAG.

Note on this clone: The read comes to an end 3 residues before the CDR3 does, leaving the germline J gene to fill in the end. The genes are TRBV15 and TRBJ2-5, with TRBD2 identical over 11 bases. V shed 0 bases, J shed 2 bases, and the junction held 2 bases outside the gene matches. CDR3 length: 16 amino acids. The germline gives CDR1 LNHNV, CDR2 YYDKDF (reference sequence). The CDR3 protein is CATSREVAGGQETQYF. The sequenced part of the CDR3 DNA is TGTGCCACCAGCAGAGAGGTAGCGGGGGGGCAAGAGACC. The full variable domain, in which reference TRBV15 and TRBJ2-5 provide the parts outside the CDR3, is DAMVIQNPRYQVTQFGKPVTLSCSQTLNHNVMYWYQQKSSQAPKLLFHYYDKDFNNEADTPDNFQSRRPNTSFCFLDIRSPGLGDTAMYLCATSREVAGGQETQYFGPGTRLLVL.

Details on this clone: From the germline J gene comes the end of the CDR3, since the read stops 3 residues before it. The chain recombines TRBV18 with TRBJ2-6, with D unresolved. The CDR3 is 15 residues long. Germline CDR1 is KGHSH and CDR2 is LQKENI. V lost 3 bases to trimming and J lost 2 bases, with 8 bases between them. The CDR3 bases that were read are TGTGCCAGCTCACCCGGGTGGACTGGGGCCAACGTC. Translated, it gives CASSPGWTGANV. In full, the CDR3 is CASSPGWTGANVLTF.

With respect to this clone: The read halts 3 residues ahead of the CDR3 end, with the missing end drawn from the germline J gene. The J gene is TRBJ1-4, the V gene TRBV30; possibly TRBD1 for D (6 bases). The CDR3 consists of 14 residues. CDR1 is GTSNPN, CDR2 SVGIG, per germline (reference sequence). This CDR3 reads CAWSVNREGSPLFF. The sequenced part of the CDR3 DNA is TGTGCCTGGAGTGTGAACAGGGAGGGATCACCA.

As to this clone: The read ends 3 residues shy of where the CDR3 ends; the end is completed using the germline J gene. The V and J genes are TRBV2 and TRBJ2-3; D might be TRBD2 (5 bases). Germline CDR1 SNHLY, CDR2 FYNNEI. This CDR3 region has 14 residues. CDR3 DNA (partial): TGTGCCAGCAGGGTGACTACGCAACAAGAGACG. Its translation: CASRVTTQQET. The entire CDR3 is CASRVTTQQETQYF.

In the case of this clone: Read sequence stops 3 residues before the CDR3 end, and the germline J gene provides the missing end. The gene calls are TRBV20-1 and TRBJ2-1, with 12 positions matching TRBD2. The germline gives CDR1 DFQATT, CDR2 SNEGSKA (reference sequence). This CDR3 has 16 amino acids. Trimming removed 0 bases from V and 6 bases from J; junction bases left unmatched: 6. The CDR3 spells CSARDTLAGGGNEQFF. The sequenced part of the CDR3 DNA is TGCAGTGCTAGAGATACCCTAGCGGGGGGGGGCAATGAG.

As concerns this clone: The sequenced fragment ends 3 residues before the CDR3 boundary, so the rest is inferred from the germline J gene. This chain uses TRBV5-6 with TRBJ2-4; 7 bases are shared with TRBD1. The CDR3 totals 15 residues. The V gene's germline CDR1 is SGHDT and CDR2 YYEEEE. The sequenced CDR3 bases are TGTGCCAGCAGCTTGTCTTCCGGGACAGTGGCTGGT. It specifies CASSLSSGTVAG. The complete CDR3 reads CASSLSSGTVAGQYF.

CDR3 amino acids: CSARQGYETQYF. The sequenced part of the CDR3 DNA is TGCAGTGCTCGACAGGGGTACGAGACC. The chain joins TRBV20-1 to TRBJ2-5; 8 nucleotides agree with TRBD1. The CDR3 end is not reached by the read, which stops 3 residues before it; the germline J gene fills it in. Trimming took 5 bases from V and 5 from J; bases not matched to a gene: 4. The CDR3 is 12 residues long. The germline V gene encodes CDR1 DFQATT and CDR2 SNEGSKA (reference sequence).

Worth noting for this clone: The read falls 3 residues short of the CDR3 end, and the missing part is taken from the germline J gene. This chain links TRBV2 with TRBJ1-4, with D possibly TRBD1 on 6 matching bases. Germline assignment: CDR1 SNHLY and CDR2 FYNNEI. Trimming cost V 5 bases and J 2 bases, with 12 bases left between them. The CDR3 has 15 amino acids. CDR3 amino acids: CASSTRQETNEKLFF. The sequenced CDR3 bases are TGTGCCAGCAGTACAAGACAGGAGACTAATGAAAAA.

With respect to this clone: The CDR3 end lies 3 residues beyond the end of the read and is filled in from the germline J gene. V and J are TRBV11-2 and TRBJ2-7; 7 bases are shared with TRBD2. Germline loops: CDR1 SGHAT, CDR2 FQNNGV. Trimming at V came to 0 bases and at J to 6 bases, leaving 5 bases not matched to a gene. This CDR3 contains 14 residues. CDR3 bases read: TGTGCCAGCAGCTTAGAGCCTAGCGGAACCGAG. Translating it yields CASSLEPSGTE. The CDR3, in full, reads CASSLEPSGTEQYF. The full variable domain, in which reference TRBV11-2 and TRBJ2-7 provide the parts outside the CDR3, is EAGVAQSPRYKIIEKRQSVAFWCNPISGHATLYWYQQILGQGPKLLIQFQNNGVVDDSQLPKDRFSAERLKGVDSTLKIQPAKLEDSAVYLCASSLEPSGTEQYFGPGTRLTVT.

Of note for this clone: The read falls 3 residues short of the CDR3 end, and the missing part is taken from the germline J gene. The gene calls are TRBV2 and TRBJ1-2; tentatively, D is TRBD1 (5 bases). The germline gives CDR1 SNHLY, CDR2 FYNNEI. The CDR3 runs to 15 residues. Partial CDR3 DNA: TGTGCCAGCGTGGGGCTGCTGAGCTCCTACAATGAC. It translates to CASVGLLSSYND. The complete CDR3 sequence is CASVGLLSSYNDYTF.

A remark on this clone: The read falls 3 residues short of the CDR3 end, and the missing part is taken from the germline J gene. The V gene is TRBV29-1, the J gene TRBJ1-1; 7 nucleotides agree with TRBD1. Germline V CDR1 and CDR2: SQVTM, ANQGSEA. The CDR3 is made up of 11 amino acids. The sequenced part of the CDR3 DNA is TGCAGCGTTGGTGACAGGGCCGAA. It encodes CSVGDRAE. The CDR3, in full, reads CSVGDRAEAFF.

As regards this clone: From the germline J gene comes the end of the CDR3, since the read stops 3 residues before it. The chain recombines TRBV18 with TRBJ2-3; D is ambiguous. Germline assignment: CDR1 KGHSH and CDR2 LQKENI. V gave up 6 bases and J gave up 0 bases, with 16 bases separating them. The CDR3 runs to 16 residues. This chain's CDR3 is CASSLSFVTSTDTQYF. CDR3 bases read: TGTGCCAGCTCCCTCAGTTTCGTGACTAGCACAGATACG.

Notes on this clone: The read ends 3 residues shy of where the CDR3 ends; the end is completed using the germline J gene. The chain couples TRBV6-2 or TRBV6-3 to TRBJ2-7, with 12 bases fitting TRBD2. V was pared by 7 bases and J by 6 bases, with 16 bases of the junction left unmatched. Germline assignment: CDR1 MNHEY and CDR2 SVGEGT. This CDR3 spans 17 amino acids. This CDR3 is CASTKGLTGLAGGEQYF. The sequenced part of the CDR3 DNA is TGTGCCAGCACCAAGGGTCTTACGGGACTAGCGGGCGGCGAG.

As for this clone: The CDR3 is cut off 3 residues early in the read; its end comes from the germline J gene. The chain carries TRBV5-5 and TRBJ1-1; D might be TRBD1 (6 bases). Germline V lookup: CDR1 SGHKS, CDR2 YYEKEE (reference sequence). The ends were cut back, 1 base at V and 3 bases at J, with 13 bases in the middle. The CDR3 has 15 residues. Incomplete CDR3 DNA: TGTGCCAGCAGCTTGTTGTTGCCAGGGGACACTGAA. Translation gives CASSLLLPGDTE. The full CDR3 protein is CASSLLLPGDTEAFF.

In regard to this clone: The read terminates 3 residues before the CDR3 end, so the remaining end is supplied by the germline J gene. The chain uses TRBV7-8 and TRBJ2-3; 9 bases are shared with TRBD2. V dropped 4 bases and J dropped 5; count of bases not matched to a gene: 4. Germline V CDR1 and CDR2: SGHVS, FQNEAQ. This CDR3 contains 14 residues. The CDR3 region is CASSSSGALDTQYF. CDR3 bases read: TGTGCCAGCAGCTCTAGCGGGGCCTTAGATACG.

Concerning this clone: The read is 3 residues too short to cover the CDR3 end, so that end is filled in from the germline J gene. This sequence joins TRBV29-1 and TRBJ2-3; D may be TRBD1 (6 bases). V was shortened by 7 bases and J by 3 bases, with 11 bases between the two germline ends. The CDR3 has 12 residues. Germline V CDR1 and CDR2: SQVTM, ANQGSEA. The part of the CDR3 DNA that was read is TGCAGCGGAATACAGGGTACAGATACG. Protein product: CSGIQGTDT. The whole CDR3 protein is CSGIQGTDTQYF.

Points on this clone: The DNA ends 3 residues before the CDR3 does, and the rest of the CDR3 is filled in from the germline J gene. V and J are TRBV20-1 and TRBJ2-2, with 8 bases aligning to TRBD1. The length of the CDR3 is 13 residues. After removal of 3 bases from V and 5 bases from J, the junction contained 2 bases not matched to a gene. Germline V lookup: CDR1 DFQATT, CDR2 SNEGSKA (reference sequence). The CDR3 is CSARHRGTGELFF. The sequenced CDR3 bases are TGCAGTGCTAGGCACAGGGGGACCGGGGAG.

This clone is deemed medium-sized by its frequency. Here the CDR3 reads CASSLRPGGHGELFF. CDR3 bases read: TGTGCCAGCAGCTTACGGCCAGGGGGCCACGGGGAG. The rearrangement links TRBV7-3 to TRBJ2-2; 8 positions agree with TRBD1. The CDR3 end falls 3 residues outside the read, so it is completed with the germline J gene. CDR3 size: 15 residues. The V segment lost 2 bases and the J segment 7 bases; nucleotides outside the gene matches: 6. In germline, CDR1 is SGHTA, CDR2 FQGTGA. The full variable domain, with the rest looked up from reference TRBV7-3 and TRBJ2-2, is GAGVSQTPSNKVTEKGKYVELRCDPISGHTALYWYRQSLGQGPEFLIYFQGTGAADDSGLPNDRFFAVRPEGSVSTLKIQRTERGDSAVYLCASSLRPGGHGELFFGEGSRLTVL.

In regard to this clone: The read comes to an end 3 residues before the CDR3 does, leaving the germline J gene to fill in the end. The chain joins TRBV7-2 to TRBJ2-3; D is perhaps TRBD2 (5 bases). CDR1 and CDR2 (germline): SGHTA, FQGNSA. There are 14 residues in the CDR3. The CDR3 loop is CASSSPGLLEAQYF. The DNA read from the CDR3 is TGTGCCAGCAGTTCCCCCGGACTTTTAGAGGCG.

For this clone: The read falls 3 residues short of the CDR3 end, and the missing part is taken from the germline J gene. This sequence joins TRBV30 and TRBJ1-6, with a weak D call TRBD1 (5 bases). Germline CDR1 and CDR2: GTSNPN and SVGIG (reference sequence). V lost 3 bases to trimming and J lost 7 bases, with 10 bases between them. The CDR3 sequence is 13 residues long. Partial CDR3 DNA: TGTGCCTGGAGCAGGACACCGAATTCACCC. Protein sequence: CAWSRTPNSP. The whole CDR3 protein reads CAWSRTPNSPLHF.